The T cell receptor beta chain under discussion was sequenced for a study of blood T cell repertoires in COVID-19. At the level of the study: COVID-19 samples from acute and convalescent phases originated in the United States, Italy and Spain. Sources were T cells, B-cell-depleted T cells, or PBMCs; the material itself was cDNA or gDNA.

Sequencing used immunoSEQ multiplex PCR; TCRdb keeps in-frame clones, though not all of them. Of about 370,000 clones listed, approximately 89% are singletons. CDR3 length: 15 amino acids. V lost 2 bases to trimming and J lost 2 bases, with 9 bases between them. In germline, CDR1 is MGHDK, CDR2 SYGVNS. The sequenced material came from PBMCs or T cells enriched from blood (not recorded which). The sequence was obtained from a middle-aged woman who had been exposed to COVID-19. The chain links TRBV25-1 to TRBJ2-2; a possible D gene is TRBD2 (5 bases). CDR3 amino acids: CASSELGKNTGELFF. CDR3 nucleotides: TGTGCCAGCAGTGAACTCGGGAAAAACACCGGGGAGCTGTTTTTT.